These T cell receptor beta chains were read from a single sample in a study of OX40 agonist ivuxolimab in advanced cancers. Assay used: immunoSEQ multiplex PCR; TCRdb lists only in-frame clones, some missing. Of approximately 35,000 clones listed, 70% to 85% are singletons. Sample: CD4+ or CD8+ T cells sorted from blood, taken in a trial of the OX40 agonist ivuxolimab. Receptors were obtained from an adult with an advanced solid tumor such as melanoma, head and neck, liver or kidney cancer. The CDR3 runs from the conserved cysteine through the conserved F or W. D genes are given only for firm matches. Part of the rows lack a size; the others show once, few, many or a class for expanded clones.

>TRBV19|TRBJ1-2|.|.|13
CASSISGYYGYTF
TGTGCCAGTAGTATATCAGGGTACTATGGCTACACCTTC
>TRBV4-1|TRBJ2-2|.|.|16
CASSQEGMANTGELFF
TGCGCCAGCAGCCAAGAAGGAATGGCGAACACCGGGGAGCTGTTTTTT
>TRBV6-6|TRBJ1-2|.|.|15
CASSYNGAGNYGYTF
TGTGCCAGCAGTTACAATGGGGCAGGGAACTATGGCTACACCTTC
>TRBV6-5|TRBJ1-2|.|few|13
CASSQGSNYGYTF
TGTGCCAGCAGTCAGGGATCGAACTATGGCTACACCTTC
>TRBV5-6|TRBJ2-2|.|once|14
CASSFRQNTGELFF
TGTGCCAGCAGCTTCAGACAGAACACCGGGGAGCTGTTTTTT
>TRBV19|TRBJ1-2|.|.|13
CASSYPANYGYTF
TGTGCCAGTAGTTACCCCGCTAACTATGGCTACACCTTC
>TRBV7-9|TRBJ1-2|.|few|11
CAGQRSSGYTF
TGTGCCGGACAGCGGTCATCCGGCTACACCTTC
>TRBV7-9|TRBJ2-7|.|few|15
CASSLAVTGSYEQYF
TGTGCCAGCAGCTTAGCGGTGACAGGCTCCTACGAGCAGTACTTC
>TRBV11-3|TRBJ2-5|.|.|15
CASSAKRGGLETQYF
TGTGCCAGCAGCGCGAAGCGAGGGGGGTTGGAGACCCAGTACTTC
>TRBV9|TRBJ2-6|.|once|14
CASSLFSGANVLTF
TGTGCCAGCAGCCTCTTCTCTGGGGCCAACGTCCTGACTTTC
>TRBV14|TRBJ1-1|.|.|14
CASSQDFVLGEAFF
TGTGCCAGCAGCCAAGACTTTGTTTTGGGTGAAGCTTTCTTT
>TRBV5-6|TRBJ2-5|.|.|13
CASSSGRQETQYF
TGTGCCAGCAGCTCCGGACGGCAAGAGACCCAGTACTTC
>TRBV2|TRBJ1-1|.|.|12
CASSEWLRGAFF
TGTGCCAGCAGTGAATGGCTCAGGGGAGCTTTCTTT
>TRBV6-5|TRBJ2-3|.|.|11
CASSYVGTQYF
TGTGCCAGCAGTTATGTGGGTACGCAGTATTTT
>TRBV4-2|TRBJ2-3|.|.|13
CASSQDRPDTQYF
TGTGCCAGCAGCCAAGATCGACCAGATACGCAGTATTTT
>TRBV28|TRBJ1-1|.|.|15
CASSPRGMGNTEAFF
TGTGCCAGCAGCCCTCGGGGGATGGGAAACACTGAAGCTTTCTTT
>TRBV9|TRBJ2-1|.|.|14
CASSVAPLDNEQFF
TGTGCCAGCAGCGTAGCCCCACTAGACAATGAGCAGTTCTTC
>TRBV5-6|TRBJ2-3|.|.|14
CASTWGPGTDTQYF
TGTGCCAGCACCTGGGGCCCGGGCACAGATACGCAGTATTTT
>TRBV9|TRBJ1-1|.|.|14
CASSERWGGTEAFF
TGTGCCAGCAGCGAGCGTTGGGGGGGCACTGAAGCTTTCTTT
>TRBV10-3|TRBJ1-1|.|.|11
CAITGGTEAFF
TGTGCCATCACGGGGGGTACTGAAGCTTTCTTT
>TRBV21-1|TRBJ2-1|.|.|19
CASSTYLGTSASSYNEQFF
TGTGCCAGCAGCACATACCTCGGGACTAGCGCATCATCCTACAATGAGCAGTTCTTC
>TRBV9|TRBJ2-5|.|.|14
CASSAGGYQETQYF
TGTGCCAGCAGCGCCGGAGGGTACCAAGAGACCCAGTACTTC
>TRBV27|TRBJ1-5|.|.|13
CASSFRGNQPQHF
TGTGCCAGCAGTTTCAGGGGCAATCAGCCCCAGCATTTT
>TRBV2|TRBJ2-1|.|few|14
CASSRTESYNEQFF
TGTGCCAGCAGTCGCACGGAATCCTACAATGAGCAGTTCTTC
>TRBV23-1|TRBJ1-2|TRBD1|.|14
CASSRDRGDYGYTF
TGCGCCAGCAGCCGGGACAGGGGCGACTATGGCTACACCTTC
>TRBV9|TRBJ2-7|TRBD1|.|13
CASSVGTGREQYF
TGTGCCAGCAGCGTAGGGACAGGGCGAGAGCAGTACTTC
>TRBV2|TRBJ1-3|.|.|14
CASSGSVGGNTIYF
TGTGCCAGCAGTGGGTCGGTGGGCGGAAACACCATATATTTT
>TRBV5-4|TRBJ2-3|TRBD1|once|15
CASSLDYRGTDTQYF
TGTGCCAGCAGCTTGGATTACAGGGGAACAGATACGCAGTATTTT
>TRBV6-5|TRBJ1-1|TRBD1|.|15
CASSSADRGLTEAFF
TGTGCCAGCAGTTCCGCCGACAGGGGGCTTACTGAAGCTTTCTTT
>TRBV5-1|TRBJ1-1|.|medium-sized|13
CASSFGGDTEAFF
TGCGCCAGCAGCTTTGGTGGGGACACTGAAGCTTTCTTT
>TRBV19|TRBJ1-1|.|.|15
CASSLQGWTNTEAFF
TGTGCCAGTAGCTTACAGGGATGGACGAACACTGAAGCTTTCTTT
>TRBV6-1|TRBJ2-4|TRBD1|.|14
CASSAAQGANIQYF
TGTGCCAGCAGTGCGGCTCAGGGGGCAAACATTCAGTACTTC
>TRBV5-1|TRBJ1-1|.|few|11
CASFRGVEAFF
TGCGCCAGCTTCCGGGGAGTGGAAGCTTTCTTT
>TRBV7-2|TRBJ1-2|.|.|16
CASSALTNRQNYSYTF
TGTGCCAGCAGCGCCCTGACCAACAGGCAGAACTATAGCTACACCTTC
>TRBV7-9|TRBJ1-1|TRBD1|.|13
CASSTRGDTEAFF
TGTGCCAGCAGCACCAGGGGGGACACTGAAGCTTTCTTT
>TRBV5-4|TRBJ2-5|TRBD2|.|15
CASSQVSGGQETQYF
TGTGCCAGCAGCCAAGTTTCGGGGGGCCAAGAGACCCAGTACTTC
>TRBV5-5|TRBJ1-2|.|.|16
CASSLAGSGVNYGYTF
TGTGCCAGCAGCTTGGCGGGTAGTGGGGTTAACTATGGCTACACCTTC
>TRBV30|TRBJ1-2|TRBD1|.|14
CAWSKQGAVRGYTF
TGTGCCTGGAGTAAACAGGGGGCAGTACGTGGCTACACCTTC
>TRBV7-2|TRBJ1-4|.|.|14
CARGAGGAGEKLFF
TGTGCCAGGGGGGCGGGGGGCGCCGGTGAAAAACTGTTTTTT
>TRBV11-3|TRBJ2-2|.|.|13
CASSWDGTGELFF
TGTGCCAGCAGTTGGGATGGGACCGGGGAGCTGTTTTTT